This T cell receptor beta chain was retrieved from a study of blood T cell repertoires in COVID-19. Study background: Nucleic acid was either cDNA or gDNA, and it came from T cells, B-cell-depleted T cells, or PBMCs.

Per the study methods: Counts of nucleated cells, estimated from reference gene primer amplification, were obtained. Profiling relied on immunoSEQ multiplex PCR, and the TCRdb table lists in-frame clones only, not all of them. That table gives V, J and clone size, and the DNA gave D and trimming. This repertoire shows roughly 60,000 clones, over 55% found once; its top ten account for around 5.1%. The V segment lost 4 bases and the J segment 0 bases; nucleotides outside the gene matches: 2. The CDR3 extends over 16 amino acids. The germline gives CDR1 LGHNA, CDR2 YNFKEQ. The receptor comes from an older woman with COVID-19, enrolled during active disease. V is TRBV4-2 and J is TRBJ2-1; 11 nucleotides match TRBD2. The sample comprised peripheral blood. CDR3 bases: TGTGCCAGCAGCCGCGGGACTAGCGGCTCCTACAATGAGCAGTTCTTC. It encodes CASSRGTSGSYNEQFF.